The 32 T cell receptor beta chains reported below all come from one sample, sequenced in a study of T cells in lung cancer brain metastases. TCRdb keeps only in-frame clones here, not all; method: immunoSEQ multiplex PCR. The table has a few thousand clones, under 95% seen once. The sequenced sample was tumor tissue from a brain metastasis. The receptors here all came from an older man with non-small cell lung cancer that had spread to the brain.

CDR3 loop: CAIKGTGGAEDTQYF. The CDR3 DNA reads as TGTGCCATAAAGGGGACAGGGGGCGCCGAAGATACGCAGTATTTT. This chain connects TRBV28 to TRBJ2-3, with 12 bases that match TRBD1. Germline CDR1 reads MDHEN; CDR2 reads SYDVKM. This CDR3 has 15 residues. Trimming cost V 10 bases and J 5 bases; bases outside gene matches: 10.

This chain links TRBV28 with TRBJ2-5; tentatively, D is TRBD1 (5 bases). Trimming removed 8 bases at V and 3 bases at J, with 10 bases between. Germline-derived CDR1 and CDR2 are MDHEN and SYDVKM. The CDR3 consists of 12 residues. CDR3 in amino acids: CASSQGKETQYF. The CDR3, as DNA: TGTGCCAGCTCCCAGGGCAAAGAGACCCAGTACTTC. Full variable domain (outside the CDR3, taken from reference TRBV28 and TRBJ2-5): DVKVTQSSRYLVKRTGEKVFLECVQDMDHENMFWYRQDPGLGLRLIYFSYDVKMKEKGDIPEGYSVSREKKERFSLILESASTNQTSMYLCASSQGKETQYFGPGTRLLVL.

The chain joins TRBV7-2 to TRBJ2-1; 7 bases fit TRBD1. In germline, CDR1 is SGHTA, CDR2 FQGNSA. The CDR3 is made up of 16 amino acids. The ends lost 0 bases at V and 4 bases at J; junction bases unmatched: 6. CDR3 region: CASSLARDSLYNEQFF. For the CDR3, the DNA is TGTGCCAGCAGCTTAGCAAGGGACAGCCTATACAATGAGCAGTTCTTC. Based on the CDR3 plus reference TRBV7-2 and TRBJ2-1, the full variable domain is GAGVSQSPSNKVTEKGKDVELRCDPISGHTALYWYRQSLGQGLEFLIYFQGNSAPDKSGLPSDRFSAERTGGSVSTLTIQRTQQEDSAVYLCASSLARDSLYNEQFFGPGTRLTVL.

The chain's CDR3 is CASSDSGFSGANVLTF. CDR3 bases: TGTGCCAGCAGTGACTCAGGCTTCTCTGGGGCCAACGTCCTGACTTTC. V gene TRBV25-1 combines with J gene TRBJ2-6; D is uncertain. Trimming pared 3 bases from V and 0 bases from J, leaving 9 bases between. This CDR3 is built from 16 residues. Germline V gene sequence: CDR1 MGHDK, CDR2 SYGVNS.

The chain is built from TRBV19 and TRBJ2-1; D remains ambiguous. V was trimmed by 6 bases and J by 1 base, leaving 10 bases between them. Germline V lookup: CDR1 LNHDA, CDR2 SQIVND (reference sequence). There are 14 residues in the CDR3. CDR3 DNA sequence: TGTGCCAGTAGGTCCCATGGATCCTACAATGAGCAGTTCTTC. It encodes CASRSHGSYNEQFF.

This clone was counted only a few times. The genes are TRBV11-2 and TRBJ2-7; 8 bases are shared with TRBD1. With 1 base clipped from V and 2 bases from J, the junction kept 1 base outside the gene matches. Germline CDR1 SGHAT, CDR2 FQNNGV. The CDR3 extends over 14 amino acids. The CDR3: CASSLARGPYEQYF. CDR3 nucleotide sequence: TGTGCCAGCAGCTTAGCCAGGGGGCCCTACGAGCAGTACTTC. Full variable domain (missing parts from reference TRBV11-2 and TRBJ2-7): EAGVAQSPRYKIIEKRQSVAFWCNPISGHATLYWYQQILGQGPKLLIQFQNNGVVDDSQLPKDRFSAERLKGVDSTLKIQPAKLEDSAVYLCASSLARGPYEQYFGPGTRLTVT.

This sequence joins TRBV7-9 and TRBJ2-1, with no clear D. Germline assignment: CDR1 SEHNR and CDR2 FQNEAQ (reference sequence). There are 15 residues in the CDR3. Trimming removed 1 base at V and 3 bases at J, with 10 bases between. DNA for the CDR3: TGTGCCAGCAGCTTAGGCTCCAGGATCTACAATGAGCAGTTCTTC. Translated, it gives CASSLGSRIYNEQFF.

This clone has a single count. V gene TRBV7-8 combines with J gene TRBJ1-1, with D unclear. The CDR3 runs to 12 residues. Trimming shortened V by 4 bases and J by 7 bases, and 10 bases separated the two germline ends. Germline loops: CDR1 SGHVS, CDR2 FQNEAQ. In DNA, the CDR3 is TGTGCCAGCAGCTCGGAGGACCGTGAAGCTTTCTTT. Protein product: CASSSEDREAFF.

The V gene is TRBV4-3, the J gene TRBJ1-5, with D uncertain. With 0 bases removed from V and 2 bases from J, the gap between germline ends came to 8 bases. Germline V CDR1 and CDR2: LGHNA, YSLEER. The CDR3 consists of 15 residues. CDR3 residues: CASSQDRSGNQPQHF. The DNA for the CDR3 is TGCGCCAGCAGCCAAGACCGGTCCGGCAATCAGCCCCAGCATTTT.

The chain is built from TRBV28 and TRBJ2-3; the match to TRBD2 covers 7 bases. This CDR3 region has 14 residues. Germline loops: CDR1 MDHEN, CDR2 SYDVKM. J was trimmed by 3 bases and V by 5 bases; bases with no gene match: 5. The CDR3 DNA reads TGTGCCAGCAGTAAAATGGGAGGGACAGATACGCAGTATTTT. The encoded protein is CASSKMGGTDTQYF.

The gene calls are TRBV11-2 and TRBJ2-1; no firm D call. The V end was cut by 1 base, the J end by 7 bases, with 11 bases between. The CDR3 consists of 14 residues. CDR1 and CDR2 from the germline V gene are SGHAT and FQNNGV. The CDR3 sequence: CASSLAQSLNEQFF. In DNA form, the CDR3 reads TGTGCCAGCAGCTTAGCACAGTCCCTTAATGAGCAGTTCTTC.

This sequence joins TRBV9 and TRBJ1-1; no firm D call. V was shortened by 5 bases and J by 6 bases, with 14 bases between the two germline ends. Germline loops: CDR1 SGDLS, CDR2 YYNGEE. The CDR3 consists of 13 residues. CDR3 in DNA: TGTGCCAGCAGTGGCGGGCCGGGCGCTGAAGCTTTCTTT. This sequence encodes CASSGGPGAEAFF.

The chain joins TRBV4-3 to TRBJ1-4, with D hard to call. This CDR3 region has 15 residues. Germline-derived CDR1 and CDR2 are LGHNA and YSLEER. V was shortened by 1 base and J by 7 bases, with 13 bases between the two germline ends. The CDR3 region is CASSQALIPGEKLFF. CDR3 DNA: TGCGCCAGCAGCCAAGCCTTGATACCGGGTGAAAAACTGTTTTTT.

The chain is built from TRBV2 and TRBJ1-4; weak D call: TRBD1 (6 bases). Looked up from germline, CDR1 is SNHLY and CDR2 is FYNNEI. Between the trimmed V and J ends, which lost 4 bases and 3 bases, there was a span of 9 bases. The CDR3 extends over 14 amino acids. The DNA for the CDR3 is TGTGCCAGCAGTGCACGGACAGCTAATGAAAAACTGTTTTTT. It is translated as CASSARTANEKLFF.

This sequence joins TRBV2 and TRBJ2-5, with D possibly being TRBD2 (6 bases). Germline V gene lookup returns CDR1 SNHLY and CDR2 FYNNEI. The CDR3 loop spans 12 amino acids. Trimming left V 10 bases short and J 1 base short, with 10 bases between. CDR3 in amino acids: CATSGLQETQYF. CDR3 nucleotide sequence: TGTGCCACGTCGGGACTCCAAGAGACCCAGTACTTC.

V is TRBV30 and J is TRBJ1-2; 8 bases are shared with TRBD1. The CDR3 is made up of 13 amino acids. Germline CDR1 is GTSNPN and CDR2 is SVGIG (reference sequence). V shed 0 bases and J 8 bases; nucleotides not matched to a gene: 5. The chain's CDR3 is CAWSVWTGNGYTF. The CDR3 coding sequence is TGTGCCTGGAGTGTATGGACAGGGAACGGCTACACCTTC.

Remarks on this clone: Compared with germline, one end of the junction differs, possibly owing to a read error. The DNA of the CDR3 is TGCGCCAGCAGTCAATCATCCCAGCGACATATCGGGGAGCTATTTTTT. Its protein product is CASSQSSQRHIGELFF. This chain links TRBV23-1 with TRBJ2-2, with D possibly TRBD2 on 5 matching bases. TRBV23-1 falls under the ORF class, with uncertain function. The CDR3 sequence is 16 residues long.

The CDR3: CASSLGAKTNTEAFF. The CDR3 nucleotides are TGTGCCAGCAGTTTGGGGGCGAAAACGAACACTGAAGCTTTCTTT. The rearrangement joins TRBV27 to TRBJ1-1, with D maybe TRBD1 (6 bases). Germline lookup yields CDR1 MNHEY and CDR2 SMNVEV (reference sequence). The CDR3 has 15 amino acids. Trimming pared 3 bases from V and 1 base from J, leaving 12 bases between.

The chain links TRBV9 to TRBJ1-3; D is undetermined. The ends were cut back, 3 bases at V and 1 base at J, with 14 bases in the middle. Germline V gives CDR1 SGDLS, CDR2 YYNGEE. The CDR3 runs to 16 residues. The DNA of the CDR3 is TGTGCCAGCAGCGCCTCATCGGACGGTTCTGGAAACACCATATATTTT. It is translated as CASSASSDGSGNTIYF.

The V and J genes are TRBV19 and TRBJ2-2; the D gene could be TRBD1 or TRBD2 (6 bases each). Germline CDR1 LNHDA, CDR2 SQIVND (reference sequence). This CDR3 contains 15 residues. The germline V and J ends were trimmed by 3 bases and 7 bases, with 15 bases remaining between them. The CDR3 here is CASSISRGRGGELFF. CDR3 DNA: TGTGCCAGTAGTATTTCCCGGGGGCGCGGCGGGGAGCTGTTTTTT.

A remark on this clone: One junction end does not reproduce the germline sequence, and a read error may be involved. V is TRBV7-9 and J is TRBJ2-2; D is possibly TRBD1 or TRBD2 (5 bases each). This CDR3 spans 15 amino acids. Per germline, CDR1 SEHNR and CDR2 FQNEAQ (reference sequence). In nucleotides, the CDR3 is TGTGCCAGTAGCTTTCCCGGGACGATCACCGGGGAGCTGTTTTTT. Amino acids: CASSFPGTITGELFF.

The chain employs TRBV5-6 and TRBJ2-3; 12 nucleotides line up with TRBD2. The CDR3 has 15 amino acids. Unmatched junction bases numbered 2, after V lost 2 bases and J lost 4 bases. Germline CDR1 is SGHDT and CDR2 is YYEEEE. CDR3 nucleotide sequence: TGTGCCAGCAGCTTCCGGACTAGCGGGGCAGATACGCAGTATTTT. The encoded protein is CASSFRTSGADTQYF.

The chain is built from TRBV12-5 and TRBJ1-5; D remains ambiguous. CDR3 size: 13 residues. V gave up 4 bases and J gave up 3 bases, with 7 bases separating them. Germline values: CDR1 LGHNT, CDR2 FRNRAP. The CDR3 DNA reads as TGTGCTAGTGGTTCCACTATCAATCAGCCCCAGCATTTT. Amino acid sequence: CASGSTINQPQHF. The whole variable domain, remainder taken from reference TRBV12-5 and TRBJ1-5, is DARVTQTPRHKVTEMGQEVTMRCQPILGHNTVFWYRQTMMQGLELLAYFRNRAPLDDSGMPKDRFSAEMPDATLATLKIQPSEPRDSAVYFCASGSTINQPQHFGDGTRLSIL.

This chain links TRBV7-9 with TRBJ1-1; tentative D call: TRBD1 (6 bases). V dropped 1 base and J dropped 6 bases, with 9 bases sitting between them. The CDR3 is 13 residues long. Germline V CDR1 and CDR2: SEHNR, FQNEAQ (reference sequence). The CDR3 nucleotides are TGTGCCAGCAGCTTAGACAGGGTCGCTGAAGCTTTCTTT. Amino acids: CASSLDRVAEAFF.

This chain links TRBV9 with TRBJ1-1, with D uncertain. Germline assignment: CDR1 SGDLS and CDR2 YYNGEE. Trimming took 0 bases from V and 1 from J, leaving 7 bases between them. The CDR3 totals 14 residues. CDR3 in amino acids: CASSVAAGNTEAFF. CDR3 sequence (DNA): TGTGCCAGCAGCGTAGCGGCAGGGAACACTGAAGCTTTCTTT.

The rearrangement uses TRBV5-1 and TRBJ2-1; 9 bases fit TRBD1. Germline CDR1 is SGHRS and CDR2 is YFSETQ. This CDR3 is 16 amino acids long. Trimming at V came to 4 bases and at J to 9 bases, leaving 14 bases not matched to a gene. CDR3 residues: CASSPQQQGARVEQFF. For the CDR3, the DNA is TGCGCCAGCAGCCCACAGCAACAGGGGGCTCGGGTTGAGCAGTTCTTC.

Worth noting for this clone: The same CDR3 also results from other DNA sequences found in this sample. This chain uses TRBV28 with TRBJ2-1; perhaps D is TRBD1 or TRBD2 (5 bases each). V was trimmed by 3 bases and J by 6 bases, leaving 21 bases between them. The CDR3 totals 17 residues. Germline assignment: CDR1 MDHEN and CDR2 SYDVKM. As DNA, the CDR3 is TGTGCCAGCAGTTTTGGGGGACCGGGTATTGGGCGCAATGAGCAGTTCTTC. Protein sequence: CASSFGGPGIGRNEQFF.

The chain is built from TRBV7-9 and TRBJ1-6, with D uncertain. The CDR3 contains 17 residues. Trimming removed 5 bases at V and 0 bases at J, with 14 bases between. Per germline, CDR1 SEHNR and CDR2 FQNEAQ (reference sequence). This CDR3 is CASSPDLRSSYNSPLHF. The DNA of the CDR3 is TGTGCCAGCAGCCCGGACCTCCGGAGCTCCTATAATTCACCCCTCCACTTT.

The chain is built from TRBV4-3 and TRBJ2-2; 7 positions match TRBD2. This CDR3 has 16 amino acids. V lost 3 bases, J lost 7 bases, and 11 bases stayed unmatched. Germline V gives CDR1 LGHNA, CDR2 YSLEER. The CDR3 sequence is CASSQTGTNNGGELFF. For the CDR3, the DNA is TGCGCCAGCAGCCAGACCGGGACTAATAATGGCGGGGAGCTGTTTTTT.

Note on this clone: One junction end does not reproduce the germline sequence, and a read error may be involved. CDR3 nucleotide sequence: TGCAGCGTCCAGACAGGACCCTATGAGCAGTACTTC. It translates to CSVQTGPYEQYF. V is TRBV29-1 and J is TRBJ2-7, with D maybe TRBD1 (6 bases). The CDR3 has 12 amino acids. CDR1 is SQVTM and CDR2 is ANQGSEA in the germline V gene.

V and J are TRBV4-2 and TRBJ1-1; D is undetermined. The length of the CDR3 is 15 residues. Trimming removed 0 bases from V and 0 bases from J, with 8 bases in between. Germline V gene sequence: CDR1 LGHNA, CDR2 YNFKEQ. The CDR3 DNA reads TGTGCCAGCAGCCAAGATTCGGGGTTGAACACTGAAGCTTTCTTT. Translation: CASSQDSGLNTEAFF.

V usage is TRBV5-5 and J usage is TRBJ1-1; D not certain. V shed 4 bases and J shed 0 bases, with 16 bases lying between them. This CDR3 has 16 residues. The germline V gene has CDR1 SGHKS and CDR2 YYEKEE (reference sequence). CDR3 region: CASSLTPSRMNTEAFF. DNA for the CDR3: TGTGCCAGCAGCCTAACGCCCAGTAGGATGAACACTGAAGCTTTCTTT.